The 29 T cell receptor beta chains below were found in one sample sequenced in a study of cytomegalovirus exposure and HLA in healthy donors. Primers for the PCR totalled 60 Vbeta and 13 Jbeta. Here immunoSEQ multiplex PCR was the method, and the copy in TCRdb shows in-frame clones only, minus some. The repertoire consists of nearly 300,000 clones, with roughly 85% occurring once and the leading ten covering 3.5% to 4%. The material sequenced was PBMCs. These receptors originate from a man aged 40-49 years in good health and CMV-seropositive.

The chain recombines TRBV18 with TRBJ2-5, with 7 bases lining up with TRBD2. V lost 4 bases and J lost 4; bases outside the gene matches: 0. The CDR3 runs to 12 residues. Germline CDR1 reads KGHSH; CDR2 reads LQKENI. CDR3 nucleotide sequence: TGTGCCAGCTCACGCGGGGGAGAGACCCAGTACTTC. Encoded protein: CASSRGGETQYF.

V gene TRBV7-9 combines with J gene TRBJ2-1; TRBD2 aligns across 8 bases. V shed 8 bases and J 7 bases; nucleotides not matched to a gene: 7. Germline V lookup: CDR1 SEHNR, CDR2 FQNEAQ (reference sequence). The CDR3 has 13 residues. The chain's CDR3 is CASRRASGNEQFF. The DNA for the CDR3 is TGTGCCAGCCGTCGGGCTAGCGGGAATGAGCAGTTCTTC.

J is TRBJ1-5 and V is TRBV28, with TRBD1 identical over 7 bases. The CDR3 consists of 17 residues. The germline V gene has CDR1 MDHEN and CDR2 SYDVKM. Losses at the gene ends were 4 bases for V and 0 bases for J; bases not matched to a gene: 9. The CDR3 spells CASSSTGTEYSNQPQHF. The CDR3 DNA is TGTGCCAGCAGTTCTACCGGGACAGAGTATAGCAATCAGCCCCAGCATTTT.

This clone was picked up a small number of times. In DNA form, the CDR3 reads TGCGCCAGCAGCTTGGGTCCAGGAAACACTGAAGCTTTCTTT. Its protein product is CASSLGPGNTEAFF. The genes are TRBV5-1 and TRBJ1-1, with no clear D. This CDR3 has 14 amino acids. The V gene lost 0 bases and the J gene lost 2 bases, with 8 bases spanning the gap. Germline V lookup: CDR1 SGHRS, CDR2 YFSETQ.

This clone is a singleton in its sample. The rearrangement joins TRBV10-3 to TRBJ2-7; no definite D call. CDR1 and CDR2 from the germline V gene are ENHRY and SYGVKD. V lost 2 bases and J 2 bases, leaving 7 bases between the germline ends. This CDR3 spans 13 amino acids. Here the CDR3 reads CAISEPSAYEQYF. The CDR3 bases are TGTGCCATCAGTGAGCCGTCCGCCTACGAGCAGTACTTC.

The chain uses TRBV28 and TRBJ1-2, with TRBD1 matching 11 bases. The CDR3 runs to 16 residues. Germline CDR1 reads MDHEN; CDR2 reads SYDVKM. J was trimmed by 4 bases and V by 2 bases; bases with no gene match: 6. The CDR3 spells CASSLRTGGGFYGYTF. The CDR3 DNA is TGTGCCAGCAGTTTAAGGACAGGGGGCGGCTTCTATGGCTACACCTTC.

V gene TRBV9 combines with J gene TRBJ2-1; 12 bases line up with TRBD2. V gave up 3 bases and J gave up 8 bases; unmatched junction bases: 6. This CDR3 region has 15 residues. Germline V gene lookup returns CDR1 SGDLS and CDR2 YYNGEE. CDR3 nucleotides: TGTGCCAGCAGCGCCAGGACTAGCGGGACTCATGAGCAGTTCTTC. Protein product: CASSARTSGTHEQFF.

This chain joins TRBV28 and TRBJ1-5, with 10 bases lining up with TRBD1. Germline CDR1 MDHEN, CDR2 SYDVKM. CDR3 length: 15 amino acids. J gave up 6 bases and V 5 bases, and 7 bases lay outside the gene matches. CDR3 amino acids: CASSRTGGGSQPQHF. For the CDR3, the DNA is TGTGCCAGCAGTCGGACAGGGGGTGGGAGTCAGCCCCAGCATTTT.

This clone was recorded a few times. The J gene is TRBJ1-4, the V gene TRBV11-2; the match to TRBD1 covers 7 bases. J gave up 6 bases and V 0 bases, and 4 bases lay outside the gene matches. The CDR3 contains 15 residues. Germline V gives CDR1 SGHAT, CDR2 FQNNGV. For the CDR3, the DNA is TGTGCCAGCAGCTTAGATCAGGGACAGTATGAAAAACTGTTTTTT. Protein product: CASSLDQGQYEKLFF.

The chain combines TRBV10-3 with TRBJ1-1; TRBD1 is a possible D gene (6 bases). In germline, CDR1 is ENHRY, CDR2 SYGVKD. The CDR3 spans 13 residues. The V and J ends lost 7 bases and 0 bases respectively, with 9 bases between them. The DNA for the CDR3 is TGTGCCATCACGGGACAATTGAACACTGAAGCTTTCTTT. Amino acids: CAITGQLNTEAFF.

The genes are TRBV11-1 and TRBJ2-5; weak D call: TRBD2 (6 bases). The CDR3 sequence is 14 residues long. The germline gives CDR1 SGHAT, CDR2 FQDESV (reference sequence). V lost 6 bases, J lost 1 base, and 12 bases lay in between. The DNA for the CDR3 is TGTGCCAGCAGGCTTACGACTAGCCAAGAGACCCAGTACTTC. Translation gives CASRLTTSQETQYF.

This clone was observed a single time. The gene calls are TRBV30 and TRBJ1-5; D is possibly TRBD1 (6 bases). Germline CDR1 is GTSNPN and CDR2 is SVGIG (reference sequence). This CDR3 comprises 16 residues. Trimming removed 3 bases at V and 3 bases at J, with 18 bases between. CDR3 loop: CAWSEGQTRDNQPQHF. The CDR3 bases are TGTGCCTGGAGCGAAGGACAGACCAGGGACAATCAGCCCCAGCATTTT.

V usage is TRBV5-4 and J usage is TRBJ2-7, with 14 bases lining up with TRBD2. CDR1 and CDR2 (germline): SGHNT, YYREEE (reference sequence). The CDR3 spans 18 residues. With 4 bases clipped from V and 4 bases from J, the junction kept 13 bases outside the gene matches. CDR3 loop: CASSPAPGLAGVRYEQYF. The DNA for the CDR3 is TGTGCCAGCAGCCCCGCTCCGGGACTAGCGGGAGTTAGGTACGAGCAGTACTTC.

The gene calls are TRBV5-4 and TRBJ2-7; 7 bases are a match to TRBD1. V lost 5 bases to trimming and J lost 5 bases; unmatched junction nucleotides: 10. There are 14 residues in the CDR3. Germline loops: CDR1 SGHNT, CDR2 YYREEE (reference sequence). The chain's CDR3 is CASRLRGSGHEQYF. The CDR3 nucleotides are TGTGCCAGCAGACTCAGGGGGTCCGGCCACGAGCAGTACTTC. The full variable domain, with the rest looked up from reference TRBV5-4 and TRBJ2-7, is ETGVTQSPTHLIKTRGQQVTLRCSSQSGHNTVSWYQQALGQGPQFIFQYYREEENGRGNFPPRFSGLQFPNYSSELNVNALELDDSALYLCASRLRGSGHEQYFGPGTRLTVT.

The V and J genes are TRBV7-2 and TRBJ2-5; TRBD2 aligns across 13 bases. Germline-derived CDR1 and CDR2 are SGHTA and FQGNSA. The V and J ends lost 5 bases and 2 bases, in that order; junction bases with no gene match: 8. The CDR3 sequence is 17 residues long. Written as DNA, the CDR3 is TGTGCCAGCAGCGCCCAAGGACTAGCGGGAGCACAAGAGACCCAGTACTTC. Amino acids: CASSAQGLAGAQETQYF. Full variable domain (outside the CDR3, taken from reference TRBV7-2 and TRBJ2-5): GAGVSQSPSNKVTEKGKDVELRCDPISGHTALYWYRQSLGQGLEFLIYFQGNSAPDKSGLPSDRFSAERTGGSVSTLTIQRTQQEDSAVYLCASSAQGLAGAQETQYFGPGTRLLVL.

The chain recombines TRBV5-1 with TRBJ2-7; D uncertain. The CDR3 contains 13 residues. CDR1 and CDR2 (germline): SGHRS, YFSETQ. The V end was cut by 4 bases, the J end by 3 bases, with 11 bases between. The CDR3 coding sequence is TGCGCCAGCAGCCGCGGTGGGTACTACGAGCAGTACTTC. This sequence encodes CASSRGGYYEQYF.

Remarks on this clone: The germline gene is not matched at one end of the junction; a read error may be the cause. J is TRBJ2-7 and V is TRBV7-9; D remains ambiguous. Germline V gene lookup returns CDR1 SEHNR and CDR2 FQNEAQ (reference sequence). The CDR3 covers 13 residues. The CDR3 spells CSSSLPGSYEQYF. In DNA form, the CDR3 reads TGTTCCAGCAGCTTGCCGGGCTCCTACGAGCAGTACTTC.

The CDR3 coding sequence is TGTGCCAGCAGTGCGGGGACAGGGGGCATCGAGACCCAGTACTTC. It is translated as CASSAGTGGIETQYF. This chain uses TRBV27 with TRBJ2-5, with 12 positions matching TRBD1. Germline V gene sequence: CDR1 MNHEY, CDR2 SMNVEV (reference sequence). CDR3 length equals 15 residues. Trimming cost V 5 bases and J 5 bases; bases outside gene matches: 6.

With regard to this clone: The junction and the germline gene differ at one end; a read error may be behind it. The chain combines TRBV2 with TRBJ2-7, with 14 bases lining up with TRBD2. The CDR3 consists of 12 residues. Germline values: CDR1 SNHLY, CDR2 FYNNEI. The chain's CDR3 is CASSGLAGEGNF. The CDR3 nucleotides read TGTGCCAGCTCGGGACTAGCGGGAGAAGGGAACTTC.

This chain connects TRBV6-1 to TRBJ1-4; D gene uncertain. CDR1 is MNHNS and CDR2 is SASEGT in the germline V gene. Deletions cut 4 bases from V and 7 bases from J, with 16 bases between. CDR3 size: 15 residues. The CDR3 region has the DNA TGTGCCAGCAGTGCCAGACAATTCCCCCTTGAAAAACTGTTTTTT. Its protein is CASSARQFPLEKLFF.

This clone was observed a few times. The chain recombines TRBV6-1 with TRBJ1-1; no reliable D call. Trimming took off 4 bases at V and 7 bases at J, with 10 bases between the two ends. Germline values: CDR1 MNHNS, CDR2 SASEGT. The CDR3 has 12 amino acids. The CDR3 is CASSVPVIEAFF. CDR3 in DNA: TGTGCCAGCAGTGTCCCCGTAATTGAAGCTTTCTTT.

The CDR3 loop is CASSLVAGGQETQYF. Here the CDR3 DNA reads TGCGCCAGCAGCTTGGTGGCGGGTGGACAAGAGACCCAGTACTTC. The chain has TRBV5-1 and TRBJ2-5; weak D call: TRBD2 (5 bases). This CDR3 has 15 amino acids. Germline values: CDR1 SGHRS, CDR2 YFSETQ. V gave up 0 bases and J gave up 2 bases, with 11 bases separating them. Filled out from reference TRBV5-1 and TRBJ2-5, the complete variable domain reads KAGVTQTPRYLIKTRGQQVTLSCSPISGHRSVSWYQQTPGQGLQFLFEYFSETQRNKGNFPGRFSGRQFSNSRSEMNVSTLELGDSALYLCASSLVAGGQETQYFGPGTRLLVL.

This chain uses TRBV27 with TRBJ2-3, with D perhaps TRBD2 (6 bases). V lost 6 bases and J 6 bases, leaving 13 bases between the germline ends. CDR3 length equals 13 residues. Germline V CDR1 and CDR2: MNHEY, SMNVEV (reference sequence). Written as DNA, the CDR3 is TGTGCCAGCAGCCACCGCGGGGCCGATACGCAGTATTTT. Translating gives CASSHRGADTQYF.

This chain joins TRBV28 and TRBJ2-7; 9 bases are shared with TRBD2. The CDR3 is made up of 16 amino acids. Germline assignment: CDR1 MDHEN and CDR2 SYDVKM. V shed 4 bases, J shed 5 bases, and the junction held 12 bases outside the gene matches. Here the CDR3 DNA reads TGTGCCAGCAGTTCCATTAGCGGGGGCCGGCCCCACGAGCAGTACTTC. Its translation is CASSSISGGRPHEQYF. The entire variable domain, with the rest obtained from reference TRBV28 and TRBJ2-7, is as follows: DVKVTQSSRYLVKRTGEKVFLECVQDMDHENMFWYRQDPGLGLRLIYFSYDVKMKEKGDIPEGYSVSREKKERFSLILESASTNQTSMYLCASSSISGGRPHEQYFGPGTRLTVT.

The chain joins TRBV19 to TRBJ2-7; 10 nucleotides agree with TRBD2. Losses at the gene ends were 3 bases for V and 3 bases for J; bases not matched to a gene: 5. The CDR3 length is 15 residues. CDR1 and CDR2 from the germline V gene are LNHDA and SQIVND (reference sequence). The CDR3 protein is CASSIEASGSYEQYF. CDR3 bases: TGTGCCAGTAGTATCGAGGCTAGCGGGAGCTACGAGCAGTACTTC.

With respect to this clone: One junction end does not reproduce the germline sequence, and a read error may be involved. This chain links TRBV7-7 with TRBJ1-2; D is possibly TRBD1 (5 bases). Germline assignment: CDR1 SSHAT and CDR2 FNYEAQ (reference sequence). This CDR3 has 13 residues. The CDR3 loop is CASSSRAGNGYTF. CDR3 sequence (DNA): TGTGCTAGCAGCTCCAGGGCGGGAAATGGCTACACCTTC.

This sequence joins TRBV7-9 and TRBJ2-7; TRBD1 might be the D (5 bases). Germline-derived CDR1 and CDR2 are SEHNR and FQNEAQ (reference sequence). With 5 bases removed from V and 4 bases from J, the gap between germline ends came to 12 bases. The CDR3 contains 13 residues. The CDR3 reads CASSHTGSYEQYF. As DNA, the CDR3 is TGTGCCAGCAGCCACACAGGAAGTTACGAGCAGTACTTC.

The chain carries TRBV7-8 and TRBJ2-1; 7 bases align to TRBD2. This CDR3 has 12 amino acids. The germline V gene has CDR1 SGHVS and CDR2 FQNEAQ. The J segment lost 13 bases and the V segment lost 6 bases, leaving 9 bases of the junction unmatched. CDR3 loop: CASSYSGSSQFF. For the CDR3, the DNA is TGTGCCAGCAGTTATAGCGGGTCTTCCCAGTTCTTC.

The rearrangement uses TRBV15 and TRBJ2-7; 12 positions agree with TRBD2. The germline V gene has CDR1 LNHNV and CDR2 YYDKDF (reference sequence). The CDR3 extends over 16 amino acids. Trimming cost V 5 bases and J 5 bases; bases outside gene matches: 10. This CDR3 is CATSVQLAGGPNEQYF. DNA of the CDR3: TGTGCCACCAGCGTACAGCTAGCGGGAGGGCCCAACGAGCAGTACTTC. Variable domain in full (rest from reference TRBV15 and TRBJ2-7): DAMVIQNPRYQVTQFGKPVTLSCSQTLNHNVMYWYQQKSSQAPKLLFHYYDKDFNNEADTPDNFQSRRPNTSFCFLDIRSPGLGDTAMYLCATSVQLAGGPNEQYFGPGTRLTVT.